The entry that follows covers one T cell receptor (beta chain) sequence. Random hexamers were used to reverse transcribe an amount of roughly 0.45 to 1 ug RNA. TCRdb used MiXCR to reprocess the immunoSEQ multiplex PCR reads, holding one entry per CDR3 protein. The sample lists some 300,000 distinct CDR3 sequences; roughly 84% were seen once. This sample stems from a study of CD8 T cells in Susac syndrome. V lost 6 bases, J lost 0 bases, and 5 bases stayed unmatched. In germline, CDR1 is DFQATT, CDR2 SNEGSKA (reference sequence). The CDR3 is made up of 14 amino acids. The multiple sclerosis control group was made up of treatment-naive patients with stable or active relapsing-remitting disease.

V and J are TRBV20-1 and TRBJ2-3; 8 bases align to TRBD2. The source material was CD8+ T cells from PBMCs. This receptor was taken from a human donor with multiple sclerosis. CDR3 DNA: TGCAGTGCCGAACTAGCGGAAAGCACAGATACGCAGTATTTT. Translation gives CSAELAESTDTQYF.